The 29 T cell receptor beta chains given below trace back to one sample, sequenced in a study of cytomegalovirus exposure and HLA in healthy donors. Primers for the PCR totalled 60 Vbeta and 13 Jbeta. The method was immunoSEQ multiplex PCR; TCRdb's version includes in-frame clones alone and lacks a portion of them. The table includes about 52,000 clones, about 50% detected once. The sample taken for sequencing was PBMCs. The receptors here all came from a human donor in good health.

Comment on this clone: The sample holds other DNA sequences that translate to the same CDR3. The V gene is TRBV18, the J gene TRBJ2-7, with 9 bases lining up with TRBD1. Per germline, CDR1 KGHSH and CDR2 LQKENI. J lost 2 bases, V lost 3 bases, and 2 bases had no gene match. This CDR3 spans 14 amino acids. The CDR3 loop reads CASSPGQGTYEQYF. CDR3 sequence (DNA): TGTGCCAGCTCACCGGGACAGGGAACCTACGAGCAGTACTTC.

This chain connects TRBV30 to TRBJ2-5; 9 positions agree with TRBD1. The last part of the DNA fits TRBJ2-7 better; the J call may be wrong. CDR1 GTSNPN and CDR2 SVGIG come from the germline V gene (reference sequence). The CDR3 extends over 13 amino acids. As DNA, the CDR3 is TGTGCCTGGAGTCAACAGGGGGCTGGCGAGCAGTACTTC. It encodes CAWSQQGAGEQYF.

This clone appeared a few times. V and J are TRBV5-1 and TRBJ2-3; 8 nucleotides agree with TRBD2. J gave up 2 bases and V 4 bases, and 12 bases lay outside the gene matches. This CDR3 spans 17 amino acids. The V gene's germline CDR1 is SGHRS and CDR2 YFSETQ. CDR3 sequence (DNA): TGCGCCAGCAGCATCCAGATAGCGGGGCTCTCCACAGATACGCAGTATTTT. As protein: CASSIQIAGLSTDTQYF. Combining the CDR3 with reference TRBV5-1 and TRBJ2-3 gives the whole variable domain KAGVTQTPRYLIKTRGQQVTLSCSPISGHRSVSWYQQTPGQGLQFLFEYFSETQRNKGNFPGRFSGRQFSNSRSEMNVSTLELGDSALYLCASSIQIAGLSTDTQYFGPGTRLTVL.

This clone came up once. The chain links TRBV5-1 to TRBJ2-5; 7 nucleotides match TRBD2. The V gene end was trimmed by 0 bases and the J gene end by 3 bases; junction bases not matched to a gene: 11. The germline CDR1 and CDR2 sequences are SGHRS and YFSETQ. The CDR3 consists of 17 residues. The CDR3 region is CASSLALRGFGEETQYF. CDR3 nucleotide sequence: TGCGCCAGCAGCTTGGCCTTGCGGGGGTTTGGTGAAGAGACCCAGTACTTC. The whole variable domain, filled in from reference TRBV5-1 and TRBJ2-5, reads KAGVTQTPRYLIKTRGQQVTLSCSPISGHRSVSWYQQTPGQGLQFLFEYFSETQRNKGNFPGRFSGRQFSNSRSEMNVSTLELGDSALYLCASSLALRGFGEETQYFGPGTRLLVL.

This chain joins TRBV25-1 and TRBJ2-7; 8 positions agree with TRBD1. CDR3 length: 15 amino acids. J was trimmed by 5 bases and V by 4 bases; bases with no gene match: 10. The germline gives CDR1 MGHDK, CDR2 SYGVNS. The CDR3 nucleotides are TGTGCCAGCAGTGTTTCGGACAGGGACGCTAACGAGCAGTACTTC. Its translation: CASSVSDRDANEQYF.

The V gene is TRBV5-4, the J gene TRBJ2-1; D remains ambiguous. Trimming stripped 0 bases from V and 0 bases from J, with 10 bases between. Germline assignment: CDR1 SGHNT and CDR2 YYREEE (reference sequence). The CDR3 is 16 amino acids. Here the CDR3 DNA reads TGTGCCAGCAGCTTGGCCTCCCGGTACTCCTACAATGAGCAGTTCTTC. Its protein product is CASSLASRYSYNEQFF.

The chain is built from TRBV7-2 and TRBJ2-5, with 9 nucleotides matching TRBD2. V gave up 6 bases and J gave up 1 base; unmatched junction bases: 9. Germline loops: CDR1 SGHTA, CDR2 FQGNSA. The CDR3 extends over 16 amino acids. The CDR3 DNA reads TGTGCCAGCAGGCCCAGAGCGGGGGGCCCCCAAGAGACCCAGTACTTC. Amino acid sequence: CASRPRAGGPQETQYF. The whole variable domain, remainder taken from reference TRBV7-2 and TRBJ2-5, is GAGVSQSPSNKVTEKGKDVELRCDPISGHTALYWYRQSLGQGLEFLIYFQGNSAPDKSGLPSDRFSAERTGGSVSTLTIQRTQQEDSAVYLCASRPRAGGPQETQYFGPGTRLLVL.

This chain connects TRBV6-6 to TRBJ1-1; weak D call: TRBD1 (6 bases). Trimming removed 6 bases from V and 1 base from J, with 18 bases in between. Germline-derived CDR1 and CDR2 are MNHNY and SVGAGI (reference sequence). The CDR3 is 16 residues long. CDR3 region: CASSQGAGARNTEAFF. CDR3 sequence (DNA): TGTGCCAGCAGCCAGGGTGCGGGGGCAAGGAACACTGAAGCTTTCTTT.

This chain connects TRBV6-6 to TRBJ1-3, with D perhaps TRBD1 (5 bases). This CDR3 contains 15 residues. Germline CDR1 is MNHNY and CDR2 is SVGAGI (reference sequence). Trimming shortened V by 2 bases and J by 0 bases, and 8 bases separated the two germline ends. CDR3 residues: CASSYVGGSGNTIYF. CDR3 bases: TGTGCCAGCAGTTACGTCGGGGGCTCTGGAAACACCATATATTTT.

The J gene is TRBJ1-4, the V gene TRBV6-5; TRBD1 might be the D (6 bases). CDR1 MNHEY and CDR2 SVGAGI come from the germline V gene. The V end lost 6 bases, the J end lost 7 bases, and 15 bases lay between the germline ends. The CDR3 covers 14 residues. In DNA form, the CDR3 reads TGTGCCAGCAGGGAACAGGGTTTGTCTGAAAAACTGTTTTTT. It encodes CASREQGLSEKLFF.

The J gene is TRBJ2-2, the V gene TRBV7-2; TRBD2 agrees at 10 bases. This CDR3 comprises 16 residues. From germline, CDR1 is SGHTA and CDR2 FQGNSA. J gave up 3 bases and V 5 bases, and 6 bases lay outside the gene matches. CDR3 sequence reads: CASSAQLAGYTGELFF. CDR3 sequence (DNA): TGTGCCAGCAGCGCTCAACTAGCGGGGTACACCGGGGAGCTGTTTTTT.

The V call is TRBV29-1, the J call TRBJ1-2; 9 bases agree with TRBD1. This CDR3 region has 15 residues. Germline V gives CDR1 SQVTM, CDR2 ANQGSEA. V lost 2 bases to trimming and J lost 2 bases; unmatched junction nucleotides: 6. The DNA for the CDR3 is TGCAGCGTTGAAACGAGGGGACAGGGAAACTATGGCTACACCTTC. Its protein product is CSVETRGQGNYGYTF.

This clone was counted once. The rearrangement links TRBV4-1 to TRBJ2-1, with a possible D match to TRBD2 (5 bases). V dropped 0 bases and J dropped 1 base, with 7 bases sitting between them. CDR1 and CDR2 from the germline V gene are MGHRA and YSYEKL. There are 15 residues in the CDR3. The CDR3 protein is CASSQEERSYNEQFF. For the CDR3, the DNA is TGCGCCAGCAGCCAAGAGGAGCGGTCCTACAATGAGCAGTTCTTC.

Details on this clone: The junction does not match germline at one end; this may be a read error. The J gene is TRBJ1-2, the V gene TRBV5-1; D is unresolved. This CDR3 is built from 13 residues. Per the germline V gene, CDR1 is SGHRS and CDR2 is YFSETQ. The CDR3 coding sequence is TGCGCCAGCAGCTTAGGTCAGAACTATGGCTACCCCTTC. It specifies CASSLGQNYGYPF.

This clone has a handful of counts. CDR3 sequence: CASSAQGSNYGYTF. The CDR3 bases are TGTGCCAGCAGTGCGCAGGGGTCTAACTATGGCTACACCTTC. V and J are TRBV6-1 and TRBJ1-2, with D tentatively TRBD1 (6 bases). The CDR3 runs 14 residues. The germline gives CDR1 MNHNS, CDR2 SASEGT. Trimming took 4 bases from V and 0 from J, leaving 9 bases between them.

The chain couples TRBV7-2 to TRBJ2-1; the match to TRBD2 covers 8 bases. V was clipped by 1 base and J by 5 bases; unmatched bases: 1. The germline CDR1 and CDR2 sequences are SGHTA and FQGNSA. The CDR3 runs 14 residues. DNA for the CDR3: TGTGCCAGCAGCTTAGGGACTAGCAACAATGAGCAGTTCTTC. Translated: CASSLGTSNNEQFF.

The CDR3 sequence: CASSSGVLGNTIYF. Here the CDR3 DNA reads TGTGCCAGCAGTTCGGGGGTGTTGGGAAACACCATATATTTT. The chain combines TRBV6-5 with TRBJ1-3; TRBD1 might be the D (5 bases). The germline CDR1 and CDR2 sequences are MNHEY and SVGAGI. V was shortened by 4 bases and J by 4 bases, with 11 bases between the two germline ends. This CDR3 contains 14 residues.

A single count supports this clone. The chain employs TRBV15 and TRBJ2-3; 12 bases agree with TRBD2. The CDR3 is made up of 16 amino acids. The germline gives CDR1 LNHNV, CDR2 YYDKDF (reference sequence). The J segment lost 1 base and the V segment lost 7 bases, leaving 6 bases of the junction unmatched. The CDR3 loop reads CATNDWTSGGTDTQYF. The CDR3 DNA reads TGTGCCACCAACGATTGGACTAGCGGGGGCACAGATACGCAGTATTTT.

This clone came up a few times. J is TRBJ1-6 and V is TRBV6-4; D is ambiguous. V lost 3 bases, J lost 6 bases, and 6 bases lay in between. CDR3 length: 13 residues. Germline CDR1 and CDR2: MRHNA and SNTAGT. The CDR3 loop is CASSELSNSPLHF. The CDR3 coding sequence is TGTGCCAGCAGTGAACTGAGTAATTCACCCCTCCACTTT.

The genes are TRBV6-6 and TRBJ2-5; TRBD1 aligns across 7 bases. The end of the DNA aligns better with TRBJ2-7, so the J call may be wrong. This CDR3 is 15 amino acids long. Per the germline V gene, CDR1 is MNHNY and CDR2 is SVGAGI (reference sequence). The CDR3 DNA follows: TGTGCCAGCTCCCGCCCTGAGGGGGCAATCTACGAGCAGTACTTC. The encoded protein is CASSRPEGAIYEQYF.

Only a few counts were recorded for this clone. The J gene is TRBJ2-3, the V gene TRBV2; 9 nucleotides match TRBD2. This CDR3 has 15 residues. J gave up 0 bases and V 2 bases, and 0 bases lay outside the gene matches. The germline CDR1 and CDR2 sequences are SNHLY and FYNNEI. CDR3 residues: CASSELAGSTDTQYF. CDR3 bases: TGTGCCAGCAGTGAACTAGCGGGGAGCACAGATACGCAGTATTTT.

V is TRBV9 and J is TRBJ1-6; D is possibly TRBD1 (6 bases). V was cut by 6 bases and J by 9 bases, with 10 bases left in between. The CDR3 extends over 12 amino acids. The germline gives CDR1 SGDLS, CDR2 YYNGEE. CDR3 residues: CASNEGVSPLHF. CDR3 sequence (DNA): TGTGCCAGCAATGAGGGGGTTTCACCCCTCCACTTT.

The chain couples TRBV7-3 to TRBJ2-2; TRBD1 is a possible D gene (6 bases). Germline V gives CDR1 SGHTA, CDR2 FQGTGA. The CDR3 covers 14 residues. V lost 5 bases, J lost 4 bases, and 11 bases lay in between. CDR3 DNA sequence: TGTGCCAGCAGCCTAGACAGGTCCACCGGGGAGCTGTTTTTT. It specifies CASSLDRSTGELFF. Full variable domain (rest looked up from reference TRBV7-3 and TRBJ2-2): GAGVSQTPSNKVTEKGKYVELRCDPISGHTALYWYRQSLGQGPEFLIYFQGTGAADDSGLPNDRFFAVRPEGSVSTLKIQRTERGDSAVYLCASSLDRSTGELFFGEGSRLTVL.

J is TRBJ2-3 and V is TRBV6-1, with D possibly TRBD1 on 6 matching bases. The CDR3 runs 13 residues. Looked up from germline, CDR1 is MNHNS and CDR2 is SASEGT. Trimming pared 6 bases from V and 3 bases from J, leaving 10 bases between. The DNA for the CDR3 is TGTGCCAGCAGGGGAACAGGGACAGATACGCAGTATTTT. Residues: CASRGTGTDTQYF.

CDR3 amino acids: CASSLHTSGISWEQYF. The CDR3 DNA follows: TGTGCCAGCAGCTTGCACACGAGCGGGATCTCCTGGGAGCAGTACTTC. This rearrangement joins TRBV5-5 to TRBJ2-7; 7 bases are shared with TRBD2. The CDR3 runs 16 residues. The germline CDR1 and CDR2 sequences are SGHKS and YYEKEE (reference sequence). V lost 1 base to trimming and J lost 7 bases; unmatched junction nucleotides: 14.

The table lists this clone with a few counts. The chain combines TRBV29-1 with TRBJ2-2; tentatively, D is TRBD1 (5 bases). The CDR3 loop spans 14 amino acids. Trimming removed 5 bases at V and 1 base at J, with 11 bases between. CDR1 SQVTM and CDR2 ANQGSEA come from the germline V gene. CDR3 sequence reads: CSVRDRQNTGELFF. The CDR3 DNA sequence: TGCAGCGTTAGAGACAGACAGAACACCGGGGAGCTGTTTTTT.

This clone appeared many times. V usage is TRBV19 and J usage is TRBJ1-5, with TRBD1 matching 8 bases. Germline CDR1 reads LNHDA; CDR2 reads SQIVND (reference sequence). The CDR3 loop spans 16 amino acids. V shed 0 bases, J shed 5 bases, and the junction held 6 bases outside the gene matches. The CDR3 here is CASSIDSTGVHQPQHF. DNA of the CDR3: TGTGCCAGTAGTATAGATTCGACAGGGGTTCATCAGCCCCAGCATTTT. Looking up the rest from reference TRBV19 and TRBJ1-5 gives the full variable domain: DGGITQSPKYLFRKEGQNVTLSCEQNLNHDAMYWYRQDPGQGLRLIYYSQIVNDFQKGDIAEGYSVSREKKESFPLTVTSAQKNPTAFYLCASSIDSTGVHQPQHFGDGTRLSIL.

The genes are TRBV7-9 and TRBJ1-1; 7 bases fit TRBD1. The CDR3 totals 13 residues. The V and J ends lost 8 bases and 4 bases, in that order; junction bases with no gene match: 7. Germline lookup yields CDR1 SEHNR and CDR2 FQNEAQ (reference sequence). The CDR3 coding sequence is TGTGCCAGCTGCCGACAGGGAAGCACTGAAGCTTTCTTT. Its translation: CASCRQGSTEAFF.

This clone occurred a few times. DNA of the CDR3: TGTGCCAGCAGCTTTCAAGGACAGGGACCTTTCAATCAGCCCCAGCATTTT. It codes for CASSFQGQGPFNQPQHF. This chain uses TRBV5-6 with TRBJ1-5; 8 nucleotides line up with TRBD1. V lost 2 bases, J lost 3 bases, and 10 bases stayed unmatched. In germline, CDR1 is SGHDT, CDR2 YYEEEE. The CDR3 runs to 17 residues.